These 16 T cell receptor beta chains were sequenced from one sample in a study of shared clonotypes between healthy human individuals. Libraries were prepared by immunoSEQ multiplex PCR; TCRdb keeps only in-frame clonotypes and omits some of them. The repertoire holds about 2.4 million clones, over 85% seen once, with around 0.37% in the top ten. Material: naive CD4+ T cells from PBMCs. The sample's subset: CD45RA+ positively selected. Receptors originate from a young man in good health. Some clones in this sample may be carry-over from other donors' samples.

The chain links TRBV14 to TRBJ2-1; TRBD1 matches 8 bases. The CDR3 is 16 residues long. Unmatched junction bases numbered 4, after V lost 0 bases and J lost 3 bases. Germline CDR1 reads SGHDN; CDR2 reads FVKESK. The chain's CDR3 is CASSQDPDRVYNEQFF. The CDR3 DNA sequence: TGTGCCAGCAGCCAAGATCCGGACAGGGTCTACAATGAGCAGTTCTTC.

The chain has TRBV5-6 and TRBJ2-5; perhaps TRBD2 as D (6 bases). Germline CDR1 reads SGHDT; CDR2 reads YYEEEE. The ends were cut back, 7 bases at V and 5 bases at J, with 21 bases in the middle. This CDR3 comprises 15 residues. CDR3 loop: CASGILVTSVETQYF. The CDR3 DNA sequence: TGTGCCAGCGGTATTTTAGTGACTAGTGTGGAGACCCAGTACTTC. Combining the CDR3 with reference TRBV5-6 and TRBJ2-5 gives the whole variable domain DAGVTQSPTHLIKTRGQQVTLRCSPKSGHDTVSWYQQALGQGPQFIFQYYEEEERQRGNFPDRFSGHQFPNYSSELNVNALLLGDSALYLCASGILVTSVETQYFGPGTRLLVL.

The chain carries TRBV28 and TRBJ1-2; 8 nucleotides line up with TRBD1. The CDR3 has 11 amino acids. The germline CDR1 and CDR2 sequences are MDHEN and SYDVKM. V was clipped by 10 bases and J by 8 bases; unmatched bases: 6. CDR3 in DNA: TGTGCCATCCAGGGGGCGCTGGGCTACACCTTC. It encodes CAIQGALGYTF.

This chain links TRBV6-4 with TRBJ2-3; 8 bases fit TRBD2. Trimming cost V 6 bases and J 5 bases; bases outside gene matches: 13. The CDR3 is made up of 16 amino acids. Germline CDR1 and CDR2: MRHNA and SNTAGT. The CDR3 reads CASSQAPGLGVDTQYF. The CDR3 region has the DNA TGTGCCAGCAGCCAGGCCCCGGGACTAGGGGTAGATACGCAGTATTTT.

The chain uses TRBV30 and TRBJ2-7; 7 nucleotides align to TRBD2. CDR3 length equals 13 residues. Trimming at V came to 6 bases and at J to 0 bases, leaving 5 bases not matched to a gene. The germline V gene has CDR1 GTSNPN and CDR2 SVGIG (reference sequence). The CDR3 spells CACGEGSSYEQYF. The CDR3 coding sequence is TGTGCCTGCGGGGAGGGGAGCTCCTACGAGCAGTACTTC.

The V call is TRBV2, the J call TRBJ1-5, with 8 bases matching TRBD1. This CDR3 spans 14 amino acids. Germline loops: CDR1 SNHLY, CDR2 FYNNEI. The V segment lost 7 bases and the J segment 6 bases; nucleotides outside the gene matches: 8. The CDR3 DNA is TGTGCCAGCACTACGGGACAGGCCACTCAGCCCCAGCATTTT. It codes for CASTTGQATQPQHF.

The chain is built from TRBV27 and TRBJ2-7; 8 bases match TRBD2. Germline-derived CDR1 and CDR2 are MNHEY and SMNVEV (reference sequence). This CDR3 has 15 amino acids. V was clipped by 6 bases and J by 1 base; unmatched bases: 8. CDR3 protein: CASSPGLVDSYEQYF. CDR3 coding DNA: TGTGCCAGCAGCCCGGGACTAGTGGATTCCTACGAGCAGTACTTC.

This chain connects TRBV28 to TRBJ2-7; D ambiguous. V was clipped by 3 bases and J by 3 bases, with 9 bases between them. Germline CDR1 MDHEN, CDR2 SYDVKM. This CDR3 region has 13 residues. The CDR3 DNA sequence: TGTGCCAGCAGTTTTTATGCGTTCTACGAGCAGTACTTC. Its translation: CASSFYAFYEQYF.

This sequence joins TRBV6-5 and TRBJ2-3; D gene uncertain. The CDR3 covers 14 residues. The germline gives CDR1 MNHEY, CDR2 SVGAGI. V was shortened by 5 bases and J by 1 base, with 10 bases between the two germline ends. CDR3: CASSADRGTDTQYF. For the CDR3, the DNA is TGTGCCAGCAGTGCGGACCGAGGCACAGATACGCAGTATTTT.

This clone has just one count. Different DNA sequences within this sample yield the same CDR3. The chain combines TRBV2 with TRBJ2-3; D not resolved. Trimming took off 2 bases at V and 4 bases at J, with 4 bases between the two ends. CDR3 length equals 12 residues. CDR1 and CDR2 from the germline V gene are SNHLY and FYNNEI. The CDR3 DNA reads TGTGCCAGCAGTGAACGGTCAGATACGCAGTATTTT. Translated, it gives CASSERSDTQYF.

The chain recombines TRBV10-3 with TRBJ2-1; the match to TRBD1 covers 8 bases. The CDR3 runs 13 residues. V was clipped by 7 bases and J by 9 bases; unmatched bases: 8. Germline assignment: CDR1 ENHRY and CDR2 SYGVKD. For the CDR3, the DNA is TGTGCCATCACTCCGGACAGGGAAGGTGAGCAGTTCTTC. As protein: CAITPDREGEQFF.

This chain connects TRBV28 to TRBJ1-1, with D possibly matching TRBD1 (5 bases). Germline loops: CDR1 MDHEN, CDR2 SYDVKM. V was cut by 4 bases and J by 8 bases, with 23 bases left in between. This CDR3 contains 16 residues. This chain's CDR3 is CASSSPGGEGSVEAFF. The CDR3 bases are TGTGCCAGCAGTTCCCCGGGGGGTGAAGGGTCGGTGGAAGCTTTCTTT.

The gene calls are TRBV4-1 and TRBJ2-4; D gene uncertain. Germline CDR1 and CDR2: MGHRA and YSYEKL. Trimming pared 0 bases from V and 1 base from J, leaving 13 bases between. The CDR3 totals 17 residues. The DNA of the CDR3 is TGCGCCAGCAGCCAAGATGGAACCCGGTGGGCCAAAAACATTCAGTACTTC. It codes for CASSQDGTRWAKNIQYF.

The chain joins TRBV6-6 to TRBJ1-5; TRBD1 might be the D (5 bases). Germline assignment: CDR1 MNHNY and CDR2 SVGAGI (reference sequence). V was cut by 8 bases and J by 4 bases, with 18 bases left in between. The CDR3 spans 15 residues. The CDR3 region is CASAPQSGTNQPQHF. CDR3 nucleotide sequence: TGTGCCAGCGCACCTCAGTCAGGGACTAATCAGCCCCAGCATTTT.

The chain employs TRBV28 and TRBJ2-5; TRBD2 agrees at 12 bases. With 6 bases clipped from V and 5 bases from J, the junction kept 10 bases outside the gene matches. The CDR3 is 16 amino acids. Germline values: CDR1 MDHEN, CDR2 SYDVKM. CDR3 in amino acids: CASSRTSGRWGETQYF. The CDR3 nucleotides read TGTGCCAGCAGCCGTACTAGCGGGAGGTGGGGGGAGACCCAGTACTTC.

The sample holds a few counts of this clone. Other DNA variants within this sample encode the same CDR3. The rearrangement links TRBV7-3 to TRBJ2-2; D is unclear. V was shortened by 2 bases and J by 1 base, with 5 bases between the two germline ends. Germline CDR1 reads SGHTA; CDR2 reads FQGTGA. The CDR3 has 14 residues. Here the CDR3 DNA reads TGTGCCAGCAGCTTATCAGGGAACACCGGGGAGCTGTTTTTT. Residues: CASSLSGNTGELFF.